The 14 T cell receptor beta chains below come from one sample, sequenced in a study of cytomegalovirus exposure and HLA in healthy donors. The PCR used 60 Vbeta and 13 Jbeta primers. Clones were sequenced by immunoSEQ multiplex PCR, and TCRdb holds only the in-frame ones, with some missing. The sample comprises over 85,000 clones, about 80% of which are singletons, and 13% rests with the top ten. The source material was PBMCs. These receptors were taken from a man aged 25-45 years in good health and CMV-seropositive.

This sequence joins TRBV18 and TRBJ2-7; 8 bases are a match to TRBD1. Germline lookup yields CDR1 KGHSH and CDR2 LQKENI. The V gene end was trimmed by 4 bases and the J gene end by 3 bases; junction bases not matched to a gene: 8. The CDR3 runs to 15 residues. The chain's CDR3 is CASSQQGVFFYEQYF. CDR3 DNA: TGTGCCAGCTCACAACAGGGGGTCTTCTTCTACGAGCAGTACTTC.

Concerning this clone: The same CDR3 can be traced to other DNA sequences in this sample. The gene calls are TRBV18 and TRBJ1-6; 10 bases line up with TRBD1. Germline V gene data show CDR1 as KGHSH and CDR2 as LQKENI. The CDR3 length is 15 residues. After removal of 3 bases from V and 7 bases from J, the junction contained 3 bases not matched to a gene. DNA for the CDR3: TGTGCCAGCTCACCCGGACAGGGGGACAATTCACCCCTCCACTTT. Its protein product is CASSPGQGDNSPLHF.

The rearrangement links TRBV6-6 to TRBJ1-1; D remains ambiguous. V was clipped by 2 bases and J by 5 bases, with 18 bases between them. The CDR3 runs 16 residues. The germline V gene encodes CDR1 MNHNY and CDR2 SVGAGI (reference sequence). The CDR3 DNA follows: TGTGCCAGCAGTTACCCACCCCAGAGGCCGCGGACTGAAGCTTTCTTT. This translates into CASSYPPQRPRTEAFF.

J is TRBJ2-2 and V is TRBV7-8, with TRBD2 identical over 9 bases. The junction had 3 bases not matched to a gene; V was cut back by 6 bases and J by 1 base. CDR3 length equals 15 residues. Per the germline V gene, CDR1 is SGHVS and CDR2 is FQNEAQ. CDR3 in DNA: TGTGCCAGCAGGATTAGCGGGGGGAACACCGGGGAGCTGTTTTTT. This gives the protein CASRISGGNTGELFF.

V is TRBV5-1 and J is TRBJ2-1, with D possibly TRBD2 on 6 matching bases. Germline CDR1 and CDR2: SGHRS and YFSETQ. The CDR3 totals 13 residues. Deletions cut 2 bases from V and 6 bases from J, with 9 bases between. CDR3 sequence reads: CASSFRDSNEQFF. CDR3 sequence (DNA): TGCGCCAGCAGCTTCCGGGACTCCAATGAGCAGTTCTTC.

This clone is a singleton in its sample. The V and J genes are TRBV28 and TRBJ1-2, with 10 bases that match TRBD1. The CDR3 consists of 15 residues. CDR1 and CDR2 from the germline V gene are MDHEN and SYDVKM. J was trimmed by 4 bases and V by 5 bases; bases with no gene match: 7. Here the CDR3 DNA reads TGTGCCAGCAGTGCGACAGGGGGCCTTCTCTATGGCTACACCTTC. Translated: CASSATGGLLYGYTF.

The table lists this clone with a few counts. The chain joins TRBV27 to TRBJ2-1; TRBD2 aligns across 9 bases. This CDR3 region has 15 residues. V shed 5 bases, J shed 3 bases, and the junction held 5 bases outside the gene matches. Germline V gives CDR1 MNHEY, CDR2 SMNVEV (reference sequence). CDR3 sequence (DNA): TGTGCCAGCAGTCTGGGACTAGCTAACTACAATGAGCAGTTCTTC. Translated: CASSLGLANYNEQFF.

This sequence joins TRBV7-9 and TRBJ2-7; D remains unclear. Deletions cut 1 base from V and 7 bases from J, with 11 bases between. The CDR3 extends over 13 amino acids. The germline V gene has CDR1 SEHNR and CDR2 FQNEAQ (reference sequence). DNA of the CDR3: TGTGCCAGCAGCTTAGGGGCCCCAGGAGAGCAGTACTTC. Translation gives CASSLGAPGEQYF.

The CDR3: CASSFRDSEAFF. CDR3 in DNA: TGTGCCAGCAGCTTTCGGGACAGTGAAGCTTTCTTT. The chain is built from TRBV11-2 and TRBJ1-1, with 7 bases fitting TRBD1. The CDR3 contains 12 residues. V shed 3 bases, J shed 7 bases, and the junction held 2 bases outside the gene matches. Germline lookup yields CDR1 SGHAT and CDR2 FQNNGV.

The gene calls are TRBV19 and TRBJ2-3; perhaps TRBD1 as D (5 bases). The CDR3 has 16 amino acids. Trimming cost V 5 bases and J 5 bases, with 20 bases left between them. The germline V gene has CDR1 LNHDA and CDR2 SQIVND (reference sequence). CDR3 bases: TGTGCCAGTAGTTCCAGCGACAGCCTCACCGGAGATACGCAGTATTTT. Translation gives CASSSSDSLTGDTQYF.

This CDR3 reads CASSPDRGENTEAFF. CDR3 DNA sequence: TGTGCCAGCAGCCCCGACAGGGGCGAAAACACTGAAGCTTTCTTT. The chain links TRBV7-9 to TRBJ1-1; TRBD1 matches 8 bases. Germline CDR1 SEHNR, CDR2 FQNEAQ (reference sequence). Unmatched junction bases numbered 7, after V lost 5 bases and J lost 2 bases. CDR3 length: 15 residues.

The chain has TRBV5-4 and TRBJ2-1; 8 nucleotides agree with TRBD2. The CDR3 spans 16 residues. Trimming cost V 4 bases and J 8 bases; bases outside gene matches: 14. Germline V gene data show CDR1 as SGHNT and CDR2 as YYREEE (reference sequence). The CDR3, as DNA: TGTGCCAGCAGCAACGGGACTAGAAGAGGGGGGGATGAGCAGTTCTTC. Translating gives CASSNGTRRGGDEQFF. The full variable domain, its missing parts supplied by reference TRBV5-4 and TRBJ2-1, is ETGVTQSPTHLIKTRGQQVTLRCSSQSGHNTVSWYQQALGQGPQFIFQYYREEENGRGNFPPRFSGLQFPNYSSELNVNALELDDSALYLCASSNGTRRGGDEQFFGPGTRLTVL.

Remarks on this clone: The junction does not match germline at one end; this may be a read error. This chain uses TRBV4-1 with TRBJ2-4; TRBD2 matches at 9 bases. Germline-derived CDR1 and CDR2 are MGHRA and YSYEKL. The CDR3 has 17 residues. As DNA, the CDR3 is TGCGCCAGCAGTCAAGGGTGGGCGGGGGGGCCGGAAAACATTCAGTACTTC. It specifies CASSQGWAGGPENIQYF.

The gene calls are TRBV27 and TRBJ2-1; TRBD2 matches at 9 bases. This CDR3 has 15 residues. The trim removed 2 bases at V and 2 bases at J, leaving 1 base unmatched. The germline V gene has CDR1 MNHEY and CDR2 SMNVEV (reference sequence). The CDR3 region has the DNA TGTGCCAGCAGTTTAGGCGGGGGGGCCTACAATGAGCAGTTCTTC. Amino acid sequence: CASSLGGGAYNEQFF.